These T cell receptor beta chains were read from a single sample in a study of shared T cell receptors in the human thymus. The assay was immunoSEQ multiplex PCR, and TCRdb's table has in-frame clones only and misses some. The sample lists hundreds of thousands of clones, about 84% occurring once. This same sample was also part of a study on human thymus T cells.

What was sequenced was thymocytes. Receptor source: a boy younger than two with a congenital heart defect. Each CDR3 is given with its conserved first and last residue. A D gene is named only where the DNA matches it firmly. Some rows have no size entry. The others give once, few or many, or a class for an expanded clone.

J | size | D | V | DNA | CDR3
TRBJ2-7 | once | TRBD1 | TRBV6-5 | TGTGCCAGCAGCCTCCCGGGACAGGGGGGGTGCGAGCAGTACTTC | CASSLPGQGGCEQYF
TRBJ2-7 | NA | NA | TRBV7-8 | TGTGCCAGCAGCTCGGGGTGTTGTCGGGAGAGCCCCTACGAGCAGTACTTC | CASSSGCCRESPYEQYF
TRBJ2-3 | NA | TRBD2 | TRBV28 | TGTGCCAGCAGCACCACCTCTCTAGCGGCAAGCACAGATACGCAGTATTTT | CASSTTSLAASTDTQYF
TRBJ1-2 | NA | NA | TRBV29-1 | TGCAGCGCCTGGACAGCCCCTAACTATGGCTACACCTTC | CSAWTAPNYGYTF
TRBJ1-1 | NA | TRBD1 | TRBV29-1 | TGCAGCGGGACGGACAGGGAGACTGAAGCTTTCTTT | CSGTDRETEAFF
TRBJ2-1 | NA | TRBD2 | TRBV5-5 | TGTGCCAGCAGCTTGCTCGATGAGCGGGACCACAATGAGCAGTTCTTC | CASSLLDERDHNEQFF
TRBJ2-7 | NA | TRBD1 | TRBV6-1 | TGTGCCAGCAGTGAACCACCGGGGACAGCAAGCAGCTACGAGCAGTACTTC | CASSEPPGTASSYEQYF
TRBJ1-1 | NA | NA | TRBV5-1 | TGCGCCAGCAGCTTAGGTCCTACAGTGAACACTGAAGCTTTCTTT | CASSLGPTVNTEAFF
TRBJ2-1 | NA | TRBD2 | TRBV7-6 | TGTGCCAGCAGCCCCTACCGGACTAGGAAAAACAATGAGCAGTTCTTC | CASSPYRTRKNNEQFF
TRBJ2-2 | few | TRBD2 | TRBV19 | TGTGCCAGTAATGGCGGGAGAGGCACCGGGGAGCTGTTTTTT | CASNGGRGTGELFF
TRBJ2-7 | NA | TRBD1 | TRBV5-6 | TGTGCCAGCAGCTCGGAACCGGGACAGAGGAATGACAGCTCCTACGAGCAGTACTTC | CASSSEPGQRNDSSYEQYF
TRBJ2-5 | NA | NA | TRBV4-1 | TGCGCCAGCAGCCAAGATATTGGCAGGGGTGGCCCCCAGGTTTGGGAGACCCAGTACTTC | CASSQDIGRGGPQVWETQYF
TRBJ2-1 | NA | NA | TRBV27 | TGTGCCAGCAGTGACGGGACTCTTCGGGACAATGAGCAGTTCTTC | CASSDGTLRDNEQFF